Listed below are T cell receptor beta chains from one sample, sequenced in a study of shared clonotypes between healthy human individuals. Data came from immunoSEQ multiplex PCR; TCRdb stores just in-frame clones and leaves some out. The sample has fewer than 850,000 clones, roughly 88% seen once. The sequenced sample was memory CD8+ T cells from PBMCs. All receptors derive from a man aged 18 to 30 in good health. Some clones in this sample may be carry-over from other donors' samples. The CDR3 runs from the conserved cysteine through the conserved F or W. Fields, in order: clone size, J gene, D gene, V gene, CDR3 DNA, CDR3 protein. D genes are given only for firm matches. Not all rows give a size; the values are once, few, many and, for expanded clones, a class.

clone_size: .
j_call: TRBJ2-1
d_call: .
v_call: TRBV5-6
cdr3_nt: TGTGCCAGCAGCTCTGGGGTTCACAATGAGCAGTTCTTC
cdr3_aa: CASSSGVHNEQFF

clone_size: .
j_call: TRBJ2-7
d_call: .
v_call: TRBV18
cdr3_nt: TGTGCCAGCTCACCAAAGGACAGAACCTACGAGCAGTACTTC
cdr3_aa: CASSPKDRTYEQYF

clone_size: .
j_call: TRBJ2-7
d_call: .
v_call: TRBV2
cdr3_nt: TGTGCCAGCAGTGAAGAGATGGCCTTCGTCTACGAGCAGTACTTC
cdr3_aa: CASSEEMAFVYEQYF

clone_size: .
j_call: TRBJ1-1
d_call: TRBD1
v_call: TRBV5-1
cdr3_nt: TGCGCCAGCAGCTTCGGCGATCACAGGGGGAACACTGAAGCTTTCTTT
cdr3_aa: CASSFGDHRGNTEAFF

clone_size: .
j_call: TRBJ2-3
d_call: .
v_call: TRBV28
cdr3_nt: TGTGCCAGCAGTTTCACCAGGGCAGCAGATACGCAGTATTTT
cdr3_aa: CASSFTRAADTQYF

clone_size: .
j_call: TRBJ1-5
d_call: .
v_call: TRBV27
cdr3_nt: TGTGCCAGCAGCCCTTGGGGGAACGATCAGCCCCAGCATTTT
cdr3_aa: CASSPWGNDQPQHF

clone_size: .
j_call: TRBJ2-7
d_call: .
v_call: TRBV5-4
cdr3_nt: TGTGCCAGCAGCTTGGCAAACTACGAGCAGTACTTC
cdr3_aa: CASSLANYEQYF

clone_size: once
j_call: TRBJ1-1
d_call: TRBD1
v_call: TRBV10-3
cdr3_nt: TGTGCCATCAGTGAGTCCCTGGGACAGACCCTTGAAGCTTTCTTT
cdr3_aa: CAISESLGQTLEAFF

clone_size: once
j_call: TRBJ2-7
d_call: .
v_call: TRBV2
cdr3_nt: TGTGCCAGCAGGGGGGGAGGCGGAGCCTACGAGCAGTACTTC
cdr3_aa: CASRGGGGAYEQYF

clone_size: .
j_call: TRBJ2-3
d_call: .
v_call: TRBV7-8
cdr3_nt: TGTGCCAGCAGCGGAGGAACGGCTCGAGGGGATACGCAGTATTTT
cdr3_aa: CASSGGTARGDTQYF

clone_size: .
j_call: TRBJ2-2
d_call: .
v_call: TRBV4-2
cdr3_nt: TGTGCCAGCAGCCAAGTGGCCAGGGGAACCGGGGAGCTGTTTTTT
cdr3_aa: CASSQVARGTGELFF

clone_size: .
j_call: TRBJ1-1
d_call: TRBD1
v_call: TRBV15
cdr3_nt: TGTGCCACCAGTATGGACAGGAGGGCCGAAGCTTTCTTT
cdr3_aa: CATSMDRRAEAFF

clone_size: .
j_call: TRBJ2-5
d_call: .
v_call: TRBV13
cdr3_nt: TGTGCCAGCAGCTTCTGGGACATCCAAGAGACCCAGTACTTC
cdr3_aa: CASSFWDIQETQYF

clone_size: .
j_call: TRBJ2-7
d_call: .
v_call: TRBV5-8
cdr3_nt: TGTGCCAGCAGCACGGGTGCCTTCTGGGGTACGGACGAGCAGTACTTC
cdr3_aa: CASSTGAFWGTDEQYF

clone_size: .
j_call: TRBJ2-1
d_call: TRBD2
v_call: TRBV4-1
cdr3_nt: TGCGCCAGCGGCGGCGCACTCGGGAGGGACTACCTTAATGAGCAGTTCTTC
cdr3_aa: CASGGALGRDYLNEQFF

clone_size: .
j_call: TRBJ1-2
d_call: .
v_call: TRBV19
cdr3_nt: TGTGCCAGTACCCAGACAGAAATGGATGGCTACACCTTC
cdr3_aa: CASTQTEMDGYTF

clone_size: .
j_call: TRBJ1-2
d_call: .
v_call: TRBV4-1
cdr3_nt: TGCGCCAGCAGCCAAGCAGGAAACTATGGCTACACCTTC
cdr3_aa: CASSQAGNYGYTF

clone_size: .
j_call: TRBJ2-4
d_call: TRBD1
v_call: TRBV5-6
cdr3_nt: TGTGCCAGCAGCTTGCAGGGGGACATTCAGTACTTC
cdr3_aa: CASSLQGDIQYF

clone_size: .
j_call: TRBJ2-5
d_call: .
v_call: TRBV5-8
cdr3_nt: TGTGCCAGCAGCCGCAGGGTGGGACAAGAGACCCAGTACTTC
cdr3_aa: CASSRRVGQETQYF

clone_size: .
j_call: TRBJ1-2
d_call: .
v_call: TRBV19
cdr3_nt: TGTGCCAGTATCCCCGGGCCCGGCGGTTATGGCTACACCTTC
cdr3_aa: CASIPGPGGYGYTF

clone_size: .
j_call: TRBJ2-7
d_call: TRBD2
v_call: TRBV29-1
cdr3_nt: TGCAGCGTTGAAGAAGGAGGGAGGGCCCGTTACGAGCAGTACTTC
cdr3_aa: CSVEEGGRARYEQYF

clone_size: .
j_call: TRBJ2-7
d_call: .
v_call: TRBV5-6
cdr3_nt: TGTGCCAGCAGCCCCCGACGCAGGGAGTTCCACGAGCAGTACTTC
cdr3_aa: CASSPRRREFHEQYF

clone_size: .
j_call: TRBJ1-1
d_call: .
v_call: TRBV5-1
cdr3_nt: TGCGCCAGCAGCTTTACCCGGTGGAACACTGAAGCTTTCTTT
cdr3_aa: CASSFTRWNTEAFF

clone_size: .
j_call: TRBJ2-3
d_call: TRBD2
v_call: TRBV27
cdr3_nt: TGTGCCAGCAGTTTCGGGGGGGGAGATACGCAGTATTTT
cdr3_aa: CASSFGGGDTQYF

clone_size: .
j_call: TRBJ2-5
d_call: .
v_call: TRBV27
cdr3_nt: TGTGCCAGCAGTTTATCGATCCGGGGACAAGAGACCCAGTACTTC
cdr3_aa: CASSLSIRGQETQYF

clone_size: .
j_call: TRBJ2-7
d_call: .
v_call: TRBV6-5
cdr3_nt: TGTGCCACAGGGGGGGCCGGGGACGAGCAGTACTTC
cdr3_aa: CATGGAGDEQYF

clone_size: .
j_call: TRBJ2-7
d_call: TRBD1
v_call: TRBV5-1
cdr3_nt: TGCGCCAGCAGCTCGCGGACAGGGGGTTACGAGCAGTACTTC
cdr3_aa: CASSSRTGGYEQYF

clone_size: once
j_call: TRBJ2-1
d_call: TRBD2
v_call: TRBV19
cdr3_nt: TGTGCCAGTAGTACCTTAGCGGGAGCGCTCAATGAGCAGTTCTTC
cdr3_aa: CASSTLAGALNEQFF

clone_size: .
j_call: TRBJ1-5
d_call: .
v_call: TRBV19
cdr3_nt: TGTGCCAGTAGTATAGGTCACAGTAGCAATCAGCCCCAGCATTTT
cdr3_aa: CASSIGHSSNQPQHF

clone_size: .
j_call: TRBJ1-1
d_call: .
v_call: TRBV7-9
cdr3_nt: TGTGCCAGTGGTCCAAGCCGCGACACTGAAGCTTTCTTT
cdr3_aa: CASGPSRDTEAFF

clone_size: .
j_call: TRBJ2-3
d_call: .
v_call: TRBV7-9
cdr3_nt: TGTGCCAGCAGCCAATTAAGGGGACCAGTTTCAAATGCAGATACGCAGTATTTT
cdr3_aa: CASSQLRGPVSNADTQYF

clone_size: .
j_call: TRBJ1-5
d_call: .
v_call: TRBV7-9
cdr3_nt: TGTGCCAGCAGCTTTGGAGCGGGGGTAACCAATCAGCCCCAGCATTTT
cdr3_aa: CASSFGAGVTNQPQHF

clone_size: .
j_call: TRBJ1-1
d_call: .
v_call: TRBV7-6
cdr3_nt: TGTGCCAGCAGCCCTCGACGATCGGCTCCGGGGGGAAACACTGAAGCTTTCTTT
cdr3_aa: CASSPRRSAPGGNTEAFF

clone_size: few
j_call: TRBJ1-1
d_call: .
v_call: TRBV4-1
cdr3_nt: TGCGCCAGCAGCCAAGAAAGGAACACTGAAGCTTTCTTT
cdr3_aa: CASSQERNTEAFF

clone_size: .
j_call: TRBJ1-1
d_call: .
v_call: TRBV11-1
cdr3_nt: TGTGCCAGCAGCCCAAAACTGAACACTGAAGCTTTCTTT
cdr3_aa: CASSPKLNTEAFF

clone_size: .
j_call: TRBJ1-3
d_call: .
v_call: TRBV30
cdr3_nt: TGTGCCTGGATTGGAGTCTCTGGAAACACCATATATTTT
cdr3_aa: CAWIGVSGNTIYF

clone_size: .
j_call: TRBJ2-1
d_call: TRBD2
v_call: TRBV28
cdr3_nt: TGTGCCAGCATACCTGGGGAGGGCCTTTCCACCGACAATGAGCAGTTCTTC
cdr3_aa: CASIPGEGLSTDNEQFF

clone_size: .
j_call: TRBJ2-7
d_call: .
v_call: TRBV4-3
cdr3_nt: TGCGCCAGCAGCCAAGATGGAGGGCAGGGCGGGGGCACCTACGAGCAGTACTTC
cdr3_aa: CASSQDGGQGGGTYEQYF

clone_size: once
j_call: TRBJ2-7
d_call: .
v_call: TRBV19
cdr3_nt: TGTGCCAGTAATCAGTTGGTGGGACAAGCCTCGGAGAAGTACTTC
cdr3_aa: CASNQLVGQASEKYF

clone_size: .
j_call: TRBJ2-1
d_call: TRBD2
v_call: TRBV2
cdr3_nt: TGTGCCAGCAGGGTACTAGCGGGAGGGCTCGGCAATGAGCAGTTCTTC
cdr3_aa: CASRVLAGGLGNEQFF

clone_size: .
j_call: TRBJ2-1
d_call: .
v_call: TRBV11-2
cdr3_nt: TGTGCCAGCAGCCTAAGTTCTGAGCAGTTCTTC
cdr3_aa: CASSLSSEQFF

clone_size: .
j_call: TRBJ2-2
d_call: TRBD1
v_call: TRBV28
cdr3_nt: TGTGCCAGCGAACAGGGGACGAACACCGGGGAGCTGTTTTTT
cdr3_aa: CASEQGTNTGELFF

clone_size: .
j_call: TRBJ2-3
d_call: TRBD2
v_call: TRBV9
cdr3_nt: TGTGCCAGCTCCCCCCAGGGACTAGATACGGATACGCAGTATTTT
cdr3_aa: CASSPQGLDTDTQYF

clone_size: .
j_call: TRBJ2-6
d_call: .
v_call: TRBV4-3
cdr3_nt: TGCGCCAGCAGCCAAGGACCTGACGGCAAGAAGGGGGCCAACGTCCTGACTTTC
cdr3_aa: CASSQGPDGKKGANVLTF

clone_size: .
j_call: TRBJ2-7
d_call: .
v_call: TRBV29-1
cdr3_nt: TGCAGCGTTGAAGATACGTCCGGACTACCTTGGGAGCAGTACTTC
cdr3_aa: CSVEDTSGLPWEQYF